This T cell receptor (beta chain) emerged from a study of spatial heterogeneity in lung cancer. Study-level information: The average appearance count of each unique TCR and UMI combination in raw reads was more than ten. Study-level points and caveats: Higher tumor mutation counts went along with higher counts of expanded intratumoral alpha and beta TCRs. As ubiquitous and regional nonsynonymous mutations varied, counts of ubiquitous and regional expanded TCRs tracked them, respectively.

MiXCR, run by TCRdb on the 5' RACE reads, gives a single entry per CDR3 protein. The repertoire holds about 6,800 distinct CDR3 sequences, roughly an eighth seen once, with 8% to 10% in the top ten. Time point described: sample taken at primary tumor resection. The donor group consisted of under 90 patients who had untreated, early-stage non-small cell lung cancer. Unsorted tumor, nontumor lung tissue or cryopreserved PBMC supplied the whole RNA. V shed 4 bases, J shed 2 bases, and the junction held 2 bases outside the gene matches. The germline V gene encodes CDR1 ENHRY and CDR2 SYGVKD. The CDR3 is 14 amino acids. This clonotype showed up many times. Its antigen remains unidentified. This beta chain is off target for a library built for alpha chains, so its abundance means little.

This receptor was obtained from a male donor with early-stage non-small cell lung cancer. This material consisted of lung tumor tissue, taken at surgery. The rearrangement joins TRBV10-3 to TRBJ2-5, with 9 nucleotides matching TRBD2. The CDR3 coding sequence is TGTGCCATCAGTGCGACTAGCGGACAAGAGACCCAGTACTTC. Amino acid sequence: CAISATSGQETQYF.